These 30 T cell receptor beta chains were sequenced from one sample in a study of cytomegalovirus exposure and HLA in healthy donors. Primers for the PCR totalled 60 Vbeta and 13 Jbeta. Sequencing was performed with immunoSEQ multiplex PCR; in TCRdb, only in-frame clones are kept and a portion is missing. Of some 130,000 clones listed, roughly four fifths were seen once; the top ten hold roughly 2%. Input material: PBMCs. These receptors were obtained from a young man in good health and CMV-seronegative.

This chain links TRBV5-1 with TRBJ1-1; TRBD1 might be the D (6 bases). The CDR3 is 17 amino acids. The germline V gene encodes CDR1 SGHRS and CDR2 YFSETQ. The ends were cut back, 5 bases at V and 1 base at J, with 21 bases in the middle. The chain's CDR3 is CASSPHQRTEPNTEAFF. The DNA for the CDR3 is TGCGCCAGCAGTCCCCACCAGAGGACAGAACCGAACACTGAAGCTTTCTTT.

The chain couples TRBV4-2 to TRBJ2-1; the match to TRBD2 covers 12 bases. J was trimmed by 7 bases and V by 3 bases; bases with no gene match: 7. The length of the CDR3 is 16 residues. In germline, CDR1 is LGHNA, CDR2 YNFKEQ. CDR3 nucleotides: TGTGCCAGCAGCCAGGAGCTAGCGGGAGGGCCTAATGAGCAGTTCTTC. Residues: CASSQELAGGPNEQFF.

The DNA of the CDR3 is TGTGCCAGCAGTTACTCGGACAGGGGGAATTCAGCTTTCTTT. It codes for CASSYSDRGNSAFF. The chain couples TRBV6-6 to TRBJ1-1; 10 nucleotides align to TRBD1. The germline V gene has CDR1 MNHNY and CDR2 SVGAGI (reference sequence). The CDR3 runs to 14 residues. The trim removed 0 bases at V and 10 bases at J, leaving 5 bases unmatched.

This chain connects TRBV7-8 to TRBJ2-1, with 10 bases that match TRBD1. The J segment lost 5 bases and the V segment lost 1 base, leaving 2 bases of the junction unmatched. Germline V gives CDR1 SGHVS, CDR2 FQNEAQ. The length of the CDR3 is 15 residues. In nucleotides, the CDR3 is TGTGCCAGCAGCTTAGTAGGGACAGGGGACAATGAGCAGTTCTTC. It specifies CASSLVGTGDNEQFF.

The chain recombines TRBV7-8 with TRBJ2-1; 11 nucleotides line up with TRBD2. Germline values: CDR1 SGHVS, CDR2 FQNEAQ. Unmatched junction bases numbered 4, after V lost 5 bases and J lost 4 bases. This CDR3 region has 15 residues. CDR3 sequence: CASSPTSGSYNEQFF. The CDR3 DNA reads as TGTGCCAGCAGCCCAACTAGCGGGAGTTACAATGAGCAGTTCTTC.

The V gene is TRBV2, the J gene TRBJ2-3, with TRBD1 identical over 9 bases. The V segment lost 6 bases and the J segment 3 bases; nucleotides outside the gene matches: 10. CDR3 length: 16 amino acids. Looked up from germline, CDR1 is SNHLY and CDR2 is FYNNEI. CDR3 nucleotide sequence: TGTGCCAGCAGCTCCCGACCTGGACAGGGGACAGATACGCAGTATTTT. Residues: CASSSRPGQGTDTQYF.

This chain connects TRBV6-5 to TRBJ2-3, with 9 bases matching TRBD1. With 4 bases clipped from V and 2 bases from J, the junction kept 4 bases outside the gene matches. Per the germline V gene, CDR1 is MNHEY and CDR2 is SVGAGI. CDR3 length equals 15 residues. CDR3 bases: TGTGCCAGCAGTTTAGGGACAGGGCACACAGATACGCAGTATTTT. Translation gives CASSLGTGHTDTQYF.

CDR3 in DNA: TGTGCCAGTAGTATAGTCGGAGATCAGCCCCAGCATTTT. Protein product: CASSIVGDQPQHF. The J gene is TRBJ1-5, the V gene TRBV19; D not certain. The CDR3 totals 13 residues. The germline V gene has CDR1 LNHDA and CDR2 SQIVND (reference sequence). V lost 1 base, J lost 5 bases, and 6 bases lay in between.

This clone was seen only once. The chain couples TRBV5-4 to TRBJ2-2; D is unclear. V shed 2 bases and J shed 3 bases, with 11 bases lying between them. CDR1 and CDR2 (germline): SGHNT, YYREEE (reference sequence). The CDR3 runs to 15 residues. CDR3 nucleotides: TGTGCCAGCAGCTTCGAGATGGTAGACACCGGGGAGCTGTTTTTT. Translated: CASSFEMVDTGELFF.

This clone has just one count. The CDR3 region is CAWSVLGDEQFF. CDR3 nucleotide sequence: TGTGCCTGGAGTGTGCTAGGCGATGAGCAGTTCTTC. V is TRBV30 and J is TRBJ2-1; D unclear. Looked up from germline, CDR1 is GTSNPN and CDR2 is SVGIG (reference sequence). V lost 0 bases to trimming and J lost 8 bases, with 8 bases between them. The CDR3 is 12 amino acids. Complete variable domain (other parts from reference TRBV30 and TRBJ2-1): SQTIHQWPATLVQPVGSPLSLECTVEGTSNPNLYWYRQAAGRGLQLLFYSVGIGQISSEVPQNLSASRPQDRQFILSSKKLLLSDSGFYLCAWSVLGDEQFFGPGTRLTVL.

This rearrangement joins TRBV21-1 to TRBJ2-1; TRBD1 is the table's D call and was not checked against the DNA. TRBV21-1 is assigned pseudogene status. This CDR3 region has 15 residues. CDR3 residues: CANSGAQGPYNEQFF. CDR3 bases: TGTGCCAATAGTGGGGCCCAAGGGCCTTACAATGAGCAGTTCTTC.

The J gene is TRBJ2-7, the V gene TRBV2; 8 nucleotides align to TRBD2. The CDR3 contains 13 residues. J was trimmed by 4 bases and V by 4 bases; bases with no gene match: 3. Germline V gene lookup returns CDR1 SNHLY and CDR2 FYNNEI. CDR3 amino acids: CASSGGLAYEQYF. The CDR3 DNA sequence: TGTGCCAGCAGTGGAGGACTAGCATACGAGCAGTACTTC.

CDR3 nucleotides: TGTGCCAGCGCCATCATCCGGGACATCTCAAATCAGCCCCAGCATTTT. As protein: CASAIIRDISNQPQHF. The genes are TRBV2 and TRBJ1-5; possibly TRBD1 for D (6 bases). The CDR3 consists of 16 residues. Deletions cut 8 bases from V and 4 bases from J, with 21 bases between. Per germline, CDR1 SNHLY and CDR2 FYNNEI.

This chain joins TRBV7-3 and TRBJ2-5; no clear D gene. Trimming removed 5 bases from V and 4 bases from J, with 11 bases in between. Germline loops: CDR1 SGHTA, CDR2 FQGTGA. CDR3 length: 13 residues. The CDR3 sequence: CASSKAGGETQYF. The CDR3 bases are TGTGCCAGCAGCAAAGCCGGTGGAGAGACCCAGTACTTC.

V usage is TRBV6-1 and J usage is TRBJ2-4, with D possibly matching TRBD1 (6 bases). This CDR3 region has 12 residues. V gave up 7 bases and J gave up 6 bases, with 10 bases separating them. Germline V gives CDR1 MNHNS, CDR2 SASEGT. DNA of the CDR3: TGTGCCAGCATGGGGGACATAAACATTCAGTACTTC. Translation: CASMGDINIQYF.

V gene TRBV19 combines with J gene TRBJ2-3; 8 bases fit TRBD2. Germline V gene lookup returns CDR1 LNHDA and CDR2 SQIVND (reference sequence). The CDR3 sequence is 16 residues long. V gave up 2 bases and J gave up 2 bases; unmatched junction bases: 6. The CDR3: CASSITGSGNTDTQYF. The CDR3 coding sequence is TGTGCCAGTAGTATAACAGGTAGCGGGAACACAGATACGCAGTATTTT.

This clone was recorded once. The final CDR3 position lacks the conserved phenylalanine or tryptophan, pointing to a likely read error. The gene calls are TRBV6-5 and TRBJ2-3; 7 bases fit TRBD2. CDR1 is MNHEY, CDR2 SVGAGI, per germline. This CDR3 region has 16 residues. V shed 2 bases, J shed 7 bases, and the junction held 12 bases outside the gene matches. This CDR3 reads CASSYPGLGTPYTQYS. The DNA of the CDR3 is TGTGCCAGCAGTTACCCCGGACTAGGTACTCCCTATACGCAGTATTCT.

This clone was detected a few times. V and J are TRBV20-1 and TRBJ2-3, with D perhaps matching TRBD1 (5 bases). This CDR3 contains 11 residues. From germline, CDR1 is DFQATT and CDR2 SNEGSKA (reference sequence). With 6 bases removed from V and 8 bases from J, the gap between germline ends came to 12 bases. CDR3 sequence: CSAQFQGTQYF. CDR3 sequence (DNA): TGCAGTGCCCAATTCCAGGGTACGCAGTATTTT.

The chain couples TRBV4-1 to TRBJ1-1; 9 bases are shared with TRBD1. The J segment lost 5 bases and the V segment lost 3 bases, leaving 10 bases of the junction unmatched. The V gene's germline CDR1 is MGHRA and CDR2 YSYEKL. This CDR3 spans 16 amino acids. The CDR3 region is CASSHSSRTGDTEAFF. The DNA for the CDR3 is TGCGCCAGCAGCCACTCATCCAGGACAGGGGATACTGAAGCTTTCTTT.

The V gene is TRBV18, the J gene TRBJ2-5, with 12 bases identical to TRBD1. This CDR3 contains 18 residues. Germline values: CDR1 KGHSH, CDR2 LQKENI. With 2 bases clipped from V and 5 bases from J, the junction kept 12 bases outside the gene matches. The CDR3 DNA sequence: TGTGCCAGCTCACCAACTATCACCGGGACAGGGGGCGCGGAGACCCAGTACTTC. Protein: CASSPTITGTGGAETQYF.

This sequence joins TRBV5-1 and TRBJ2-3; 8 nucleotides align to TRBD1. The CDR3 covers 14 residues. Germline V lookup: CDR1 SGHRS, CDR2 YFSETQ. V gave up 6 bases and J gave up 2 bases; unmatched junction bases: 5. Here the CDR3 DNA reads TGCGCCAGCAACCACAGGGGGGTCACAGATACGCAGTATTTT. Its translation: CASNHRGVTDTQYF.

Written as DNA, the CDR3 is TGTGCCAGTAACGGGGGGATCACAGATACGCAGTATTTT. Its translation is CASNGGITDTQYF. The rearrangement links TRBV19 to TRBJ2-3; 7 bases are a match to TRBD2. The CDR3 totals 13 residues. Germline lookup yields CDR1 LNHDA and CDR2 SQIVND (reference sequence). Germline trimming cut 7 bases from V and 2 bases from J; bases unmatched to any gene: 3. The full variable domain, with the rest looked up from reference TRBV19 and TRBJ2-3, is DGGITQSPKYLFRKEGQNVTLSCEQNLNHDAMYWYRQDPGQGLRLIYYSQIVNDFQKGDIAEGYSVSREKKESFPLTVTSAQKNPTAFYLCASNGGITDTQYFGPGTRLTVL.

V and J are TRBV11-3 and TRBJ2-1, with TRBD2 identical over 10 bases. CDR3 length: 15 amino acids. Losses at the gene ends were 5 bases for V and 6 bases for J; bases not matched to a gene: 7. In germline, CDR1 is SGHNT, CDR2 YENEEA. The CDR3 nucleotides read TGTGCCAGCAGCCATTATCTAGCGGGAGTCAATGAGCAGTTCTTC. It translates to CASSHYLAGVNEQFF.

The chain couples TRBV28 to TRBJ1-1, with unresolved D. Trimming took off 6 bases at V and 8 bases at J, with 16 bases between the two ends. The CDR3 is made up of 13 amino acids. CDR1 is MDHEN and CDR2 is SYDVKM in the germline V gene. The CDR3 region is CASSRHTPREAFF. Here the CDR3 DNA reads TGTGCCAGCAGCCGCCACACTCCGCGGGAAGCTTTCTTT.

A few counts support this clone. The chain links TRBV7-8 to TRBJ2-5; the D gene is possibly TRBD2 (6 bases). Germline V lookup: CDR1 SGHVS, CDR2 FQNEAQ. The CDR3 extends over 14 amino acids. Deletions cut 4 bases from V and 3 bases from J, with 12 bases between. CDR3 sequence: CASSWDWNEETQYF. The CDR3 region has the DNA TGTGCCAGCAGCTGGGACTGGAACGAAGAGACCCAGTACTTC.

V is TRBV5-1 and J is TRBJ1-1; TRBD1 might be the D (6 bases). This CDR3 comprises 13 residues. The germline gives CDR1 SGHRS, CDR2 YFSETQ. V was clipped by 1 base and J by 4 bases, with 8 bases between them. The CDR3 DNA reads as TGCGCCAGCAGCTTGCAGGGGTTCACTGAAGCTTTCTTT. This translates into CASSLQGFTEAFF.

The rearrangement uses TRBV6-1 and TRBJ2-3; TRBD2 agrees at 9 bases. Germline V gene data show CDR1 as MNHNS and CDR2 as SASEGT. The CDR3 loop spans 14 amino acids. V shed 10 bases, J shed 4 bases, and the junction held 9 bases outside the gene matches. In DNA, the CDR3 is TGTGCCACTAACCAAGCGGGAGGCCCAGATACGCAGTATTTT. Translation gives CATNQAGGPDTQYF.

The chain's CDR3 is CASSEGLNTGELFF. The CDR3 nucleotides are TGTGCCAGCAGTGAGGGACTAAACACCGGGGAGCTGTTTTTT. This chain connects TRBV2 to TRBJ2-2; 7 bases are shared with TRBD2. The ends lost 3 bases at V and 2 bases at J; junction bases unmatched: 0. The CDR3 contains 14 residues. From germline, CDR1 is SNHLY and CDR2 FYNNEI.

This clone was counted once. Here the CDR3 reads CASSEEVQTNQPQHF. Here the CDR3 DNA reads TGTGCCAGCAGTGAAGAGGTACAGACCAATCAGCCCCAGCATTTT. The rearrangement uses TRBV2 and TRBJ1-5; D gene ambiguous. The CDR3 covers 15 residues. Looked up from germline, CDR1 is SNHLY and CDR2 is FYNNEI. The V gene lost 1 base and the J gene lost 3 bases, with 10 bases spanning the gap.

The CDR3 DNA follows: TGTGCCAGCAGTGATGTCGACAGGGGACTCTACGAGCAGTACTTC. Protein product: CASSDVDRGLYEQYF. The chain combines TRBV25-1 with TRBJ2-7; 8 bases are shared with TRBD1. V shed 3 bases, J shed 3 bases, and the junction held 7 bases outside the gene matches. The CDR3 length is 15 residues. CDR1 MGHDK and CDR2 SYGVNS come from the germline V gene.